This T cell receptor beta chain was observed in a study of T cells in localized non-small cell lung cancer. The length of the CDR3 is 11 residues. Germline values: CDR1 DFQATT, CDR2 SNEGSKA (reference sequence). Trimming stripped 3 bases from V and 1 base from J, with 3 bases between. About this clone: Its target is unknown.

The data were produced by immunoSEQ multiplex PCR, yet TCRdb's version contains in-frame clones alone and is incomplete. Of about 54,000 clones in the sample, about four fifths were seen once. Study-level results: Patients showing higher blood T cell density tended to see longer overall survival. Median detection of top 100 tumor clones in adjacent lung was 57 clones. Heterogeneity within the tumor remains possible, as just one region underwent sequencing. Clonality of T cells reached its maximum in uninvolved adjacent lung, surpassing tumor.

The clonotype comes from a female donor at least 60 years old with stage II squamous cell lung carcinoma. The chain recombines TRBV20-1 with TRBJ1-1; D gene ambiguous. The source material was peripheral blood, sampled before any cancer treatment. CDR3 sequence reads: CSASKNTEAFF. In DNA form, the CDR3 reads TGCAGTGCTAGTAAGAACACTGAAGCTTTCTTT.